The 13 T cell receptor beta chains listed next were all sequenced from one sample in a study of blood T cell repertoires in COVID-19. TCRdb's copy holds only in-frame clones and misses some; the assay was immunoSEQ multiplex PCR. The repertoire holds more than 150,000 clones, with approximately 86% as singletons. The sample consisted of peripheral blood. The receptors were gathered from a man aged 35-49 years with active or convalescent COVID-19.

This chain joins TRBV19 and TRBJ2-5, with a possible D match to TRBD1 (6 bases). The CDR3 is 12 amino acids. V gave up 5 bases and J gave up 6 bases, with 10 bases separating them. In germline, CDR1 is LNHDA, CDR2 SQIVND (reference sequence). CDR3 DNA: TGTGCCAGTAGTGGAACAGGGCAGACCCAGTACTTC. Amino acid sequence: CASSGTGQTQYF.

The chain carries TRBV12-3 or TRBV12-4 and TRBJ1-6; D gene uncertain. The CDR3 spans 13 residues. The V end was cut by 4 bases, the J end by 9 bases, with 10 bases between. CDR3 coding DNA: TGTGCCAGCAGTTCCGCAGGTGGTTCACCCCTCCACTTT. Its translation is CASSSAGGSPLHF.

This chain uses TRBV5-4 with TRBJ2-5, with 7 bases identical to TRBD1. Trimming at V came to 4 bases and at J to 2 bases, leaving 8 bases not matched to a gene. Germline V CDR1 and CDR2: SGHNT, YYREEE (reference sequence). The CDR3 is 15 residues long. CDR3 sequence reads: CASSPTGTLQETQYF. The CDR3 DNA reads TGTGCCAGCAGCCCGACAGGGACCTTACAAGAGACCCAGTACTTC.

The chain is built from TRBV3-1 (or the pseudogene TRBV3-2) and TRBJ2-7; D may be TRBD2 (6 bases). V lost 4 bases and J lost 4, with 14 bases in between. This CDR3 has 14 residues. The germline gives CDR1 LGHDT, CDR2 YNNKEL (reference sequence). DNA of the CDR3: TGTGCCAGCAGCCCCGGGGGTGCGGGTTACGAGCAGTACTTC. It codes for CASSPGGAGYEQYF.

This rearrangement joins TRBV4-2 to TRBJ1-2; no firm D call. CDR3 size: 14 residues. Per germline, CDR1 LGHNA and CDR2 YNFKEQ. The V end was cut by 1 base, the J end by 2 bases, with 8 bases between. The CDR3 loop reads CASSQGDKNYGYTF. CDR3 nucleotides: TGTGCCAGCAGCCAAGGCGACAAGAACTATGGCTACACCTTC.

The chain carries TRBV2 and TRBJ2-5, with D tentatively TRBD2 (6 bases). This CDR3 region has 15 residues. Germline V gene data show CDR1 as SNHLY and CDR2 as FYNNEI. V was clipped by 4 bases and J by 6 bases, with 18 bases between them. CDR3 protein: CASSVAGLHLQTQYF. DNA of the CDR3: TGTGCCAGCAGTGTCGCGGGATTACACTTGCAGACCCAGTACTTC.

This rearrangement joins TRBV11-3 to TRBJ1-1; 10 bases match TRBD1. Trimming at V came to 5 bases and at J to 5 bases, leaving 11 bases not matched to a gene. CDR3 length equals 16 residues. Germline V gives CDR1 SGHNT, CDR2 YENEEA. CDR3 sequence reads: CASSLPGQGKGTEAFF. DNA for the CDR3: TGTGCCAGCAGCCTCCCGGGACAGGGGAAGGGAACTGAAGCTTTCTTT. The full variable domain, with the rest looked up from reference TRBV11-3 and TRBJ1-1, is EAGVVQSPRYKIIEKKQPVAFWCNPISGHNTLYWYLQNLGQGPELLIRYENEEAVDDSQLPKDRFSAERLKGVDSTLKIQPAELGDSAVYLCASSLPGQGKGTEAFFGQGTRLTVV.

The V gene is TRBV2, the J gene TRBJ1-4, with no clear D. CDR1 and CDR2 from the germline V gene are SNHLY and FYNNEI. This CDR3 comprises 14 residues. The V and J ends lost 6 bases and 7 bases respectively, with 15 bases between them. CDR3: CASSQSRNGEKLFF. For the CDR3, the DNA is TGTGCCAGCAGCCAATCAAGAAACGGTGAAAAACTGTTTTTT.

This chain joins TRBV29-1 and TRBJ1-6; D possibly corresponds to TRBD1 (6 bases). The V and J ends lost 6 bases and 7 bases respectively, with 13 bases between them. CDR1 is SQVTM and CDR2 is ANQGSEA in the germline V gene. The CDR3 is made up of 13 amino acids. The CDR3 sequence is CSVLQGPNSPLHF. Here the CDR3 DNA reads TGCAGCGTCCTACAGGGACCAAATTCACCCCTCCACTTT.

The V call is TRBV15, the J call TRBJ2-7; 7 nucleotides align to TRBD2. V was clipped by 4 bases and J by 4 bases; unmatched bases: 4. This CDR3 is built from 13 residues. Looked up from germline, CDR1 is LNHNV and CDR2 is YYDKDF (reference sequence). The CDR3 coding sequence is TGTGCCACCAGCATGGAGGGAGGGTACGAGCAGTACTTC. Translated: CATSMEGGYEQYF.

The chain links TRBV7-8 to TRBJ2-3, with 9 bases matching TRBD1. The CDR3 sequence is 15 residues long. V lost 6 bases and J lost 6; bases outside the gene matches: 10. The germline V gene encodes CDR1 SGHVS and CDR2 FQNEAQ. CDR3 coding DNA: TGTGCCAGCAGGGGGTCGGGACAGGGTTGGGATACGCAGTATTTT. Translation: CASRGSGQGWDTQYF. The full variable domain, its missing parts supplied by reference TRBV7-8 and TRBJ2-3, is GAGVSQSPRYKVAKRGQDVALRCDPISGHVSLFWYQQALGQGPEFLTYFQNEAQLDKSGLPSDRFFAERPEGSVSTLKIQRTQQEDSAVYLCASRGSGQGWDTQYFGPGTRLTVL.

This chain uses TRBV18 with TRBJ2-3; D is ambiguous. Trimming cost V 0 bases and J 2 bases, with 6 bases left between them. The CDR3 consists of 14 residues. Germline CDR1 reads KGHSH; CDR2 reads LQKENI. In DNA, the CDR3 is TGTGCCAGCTCACCACCGCGATCCACAGATACGCAGTATTTT. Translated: CASSPPRSTDTQYF.

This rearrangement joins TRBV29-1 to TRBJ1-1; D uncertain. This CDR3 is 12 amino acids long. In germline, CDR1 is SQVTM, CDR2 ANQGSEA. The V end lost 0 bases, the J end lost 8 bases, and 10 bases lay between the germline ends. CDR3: CSVEEAPSEAFF. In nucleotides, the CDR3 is TGCAGCGTTGAAGAGGCCCCATCAGAAGCTTTCTTT.